Below, 25 T cell receptor beta chains from the same sample are listed, as sequenced in a study of T cells in Graves' hyperthyroidism and ophthalmopathy. It was RNA transcripts that yielded the amplified TCR beta CDR3 regions. The primer set for the first-round RT-PCR of the TCR CDR3 was HTBI. TCRdb reprocessed the multiplex PCR reads via MiXCR and lists one record per CDR3 protein. The table has over 500,000 distinct CDR3 sequences, less than 15% seen once. Sequenced input: blood. The receptors stem from a woman aged 40 to 50 with Graves' hyperthyroidism.

This clonotype was seen only a few times. The J gene is TRBJ1-6, the V gene TRBV20-1; D uncertain. Germline assignment: CDR1 DFQATT and CDR2 SNEGSKA (reference sequence). The CDR3 loop spans 13 amino acids. Trimming pared 1 base from V and 5 bases from J, leaving 6 bases between. The CDR3 DNA reads TGCAGTGCTAGAGGAACGGATAATTCACCCCTCCACTTT. This codes for CSARGTDNSPLHF.

This clonotype was seen a handful of times. The junction departs from germline at one end; a sequencing error may be responsible. The chain employs TRBV7-7 and TRBJ1-5; D is unresolved. Looked up from germline, CDR1 is SSHAT and CDR2 is FNYEAQ (reference sequence). This CDR3 is built from 13 residues. The CDR3 reads CASSLSRDQPQHF. The CDR3, as DNA: TGTGCTAGCAGCTTATCTCGAGATCAGCCCCAGCATTTT.

In its sample, this clonotype was seen many times. The genes are TRBV20-1 and TRBJ2-1, with a weak D call TRBD2 (6 bases). This CDR3 region has 15 residues. The germline gives CDR1 DFQATT, CDR2 SNEGSKA (reference sequence). With 6 bases removed from V and 7 bases from J, the gap between germline ends came to 22 bases. Here the CDR3 DNA reads TGCAGTGCACTTGCCTCCGCGGGAAGGGCGAATGAGCAGTTCTTC. This translates into CSALASAGRANEQFF.

Comment on this clonotype: This may arise from a read error, as a much more abundant clone is one base away. The V and J genes are TRBV2 and TRBJ2-1; 7 bases are shared with TRBD1. Near its end, the DNA agrees better with TRBJ2-7, so the J call may be wrong. The length of the CDR3 is 12 residues. CDR1 SNHLY and CDR2 FYNNEI come from the germline V gene. The CDR3 DNA reads TGTGCCAGCAAGACAGGGAGTAATGAGCAGTACTTC. This encodes CASKTGSNEQYF.

This clonotype showed up many times. The chain uses TRBV28 and TRBJ1-5; 7 positions match TRBD1. The length of the CDR3 is 14 residues. After removal of 6 bases from V and 5 bases from J, the junction contained 7 bases not matched to a gene. Germline CDR1 MDHEN, CDR2 SYDVKM. The CDR3, as DNA: TGTGCCAGCAGCCGACAGGGTGGGTATCAGCCCCAGCATTTT. Amino acids: CASSRQGGYQPQHF.

This clonotype was observed a single time. The J gene is TRBJ1-4, the V gene TRBV6-2 or TRBV6-3; tentative D call: TRBD1 (5 bases). The CDR3 loop spans 14 amino acids. CDR1 and CDR2 (germline): MNHEY, SVGEGT. Trimming took off 5 bases at V and 8 bases at J, with 15 bases between the two ends. This chain's CDR3 is CASSRRDGSEKLFF. As DNA, the CDR3 is TGTGCCAGCAGTCGCCGGGACGGAAGCGAAAAACTGTTTTTT.

The gene calls are TRBV7-3 and TRBJ2-1; D not resolved. The CDR3 spans 14 residues. V lost 5 bases to trimming and J lost 3 bases, with 11 bases between them. The germline V gene encodes CDR1 SGHTA and CDR2 FQGTGA. The CDR3 DNA follows: TGTGCCAGCAGCCACCTCCCGCACTACAATGAGCAGTTCTTC. Its translation: CASSHLPHYNEQFF.

This clonotype was counted at least ten times. This chain connects TRBV7-9 to TRBJ2-3; tentative D call: TRBD2 (5 bases). Trimming pared 2 bases from V and 10 bases from J, leaving 10 bases between. The CDR3 length is 12 residues. Germline V lookup: CDR1 SEHNR, CDR2 FQNEAQ (reference sequence). The CDR3 spells CASSLWGEPQYF. CDR3 nucleotides: TGTGCCAGCAGCTTATGGGGAGAACCGCAGTATTTT.

This clonotype was detected many times. The DNA for the CDR3 is TGTGCCAGCAGCCAAGTATTGGGACAGGGAGGAGAGACCCAGTACTTC. Translating it yields CASSQVLGQGGETQYF. The chain uses TRBV14 and TRBJ2-5; TRBD1 aligns across 9 bases. Trimming took 1 base from V and 4 from J; bases not matched to a gene: 7. CDR1 is SGHDN, CDR2 FVKESK, per germline. CDR3 length equals 16 residues.

The chain employs TRBV4-2 and TRBJ2-1; unclear D gene. This CDR3 has 11 residues. The V and J ends lost 1 base and 15 bases respectively, with 10 bases between them. Germline V CDR1 and CDR2: LGHNA, YNFKEQ. CDR3 nucleotides: TGTGCCAGCAGCCAAGGACCCGAGACGTTCTTC. Protein sequence: CASSQGPETFF.

This clonotype was detected ten times or more. The CDR3 loop is CASSYSLDGGDYEQYF. The CDR3 nucleotides read TGTGCCAGCAGTTACTCTTTGGACGGCGGGGACTACGAGCAGTACTTC. The V call is TRBV6-6, the J call TRBJ2-7, with TRBD2 as a possible D gene (6 bases). The CDR3 loop spans 16 amino acids. The germline V gene has CDR1 MNHNY and CDR2 SVGAGI (reference sequence). V lost 0 bases to trimming and J lost 3 bases, with 15 bases between them.

This clonotype was recorded at least ten times. The chain couples TRBV20-1 to TRBJ2-7; TRBD1 might be the D (6 bases). This CDR3 region has 15 residues. Trimming took off 3 bases at V and 1 base at J, with 16 bases between the two ends. Per germline, CDR1 DFQATT and CDR2 SNEGSKA (reference sequence). In DNA, the CDR3 is TGCAGTGCTAGTTCACTGGCAGGGGCTTCCTACGAGCAGTACTTC. Protein product: CSASSLAGASYEQYF.

This clonotype was detected ten times or more. This chain links TRBV30 with TRBJ2-7; D call uncertain. The germline gives CDR1 GTSNPN, CDR2 SVGIG (reference sequence). This CDR3 has 12 residues. V was clipped by 0 bases and J by 4 bases, with 7 bases between them. In DNA form, the CDR3 reads TGTGCCTGGAGTGTACATAGATACGAGCAGTACTTC. Its translation: CAWSVHRYEQYF. Combining the CDR3 with reference TRBV30 and TRBJ2-7 gives the whole variable domain SQTIHQWPATLVQPVGSPLSLECTVEGTSNPNLYWYRQAAGRGLQLLFYSVGIGQISSEVPQNLSASRPQDRQFILSSKKLLLSDSGFYLCAWSVHRYEQYFGPGTRLTVT.

The V and J genes are TRBV28 and TRBJ1-5; the match to TRBD1 covers 8 bases. Germline V gives CDR1 MDHEN, CDR2 SYDVKM. The J segment lost 6 bases and the V segment lost 10 bases, leaving 11 bases of the junction unmatched. This CDR3 has 14 amino acids. The CDR3 protein is CATQGQGGSQPQHF. CDR3 nucleotide sequence: TGTGCCACCCAAGGACAGGGAGGCAGTCAGCCCCAGCATTTT.

Points on this clonotype: The junction departs from germline at one end; a sequencing error may be responsible. V gene TRBV15 combines with J gene TRBJ1-4, with 10 bases fitting TRBD1. Germline V gene data show CDR1 as LNHNV and CDR2 as YYDKDF (reference sequence). This CDR3 is built from 15 residues. The CDR3 loop reads CATNGQGGPNEKLFF. DNA of the CDR3: TGTGCCACCAACGGACAGGGGGGGCCTAACGAAAAACTGTTTTTT.

This clonotype was seen ten or more times. The CDR3 coding sequence is TGTGCCAGCAGGGCCGGGACTAACCCCTACGAGCAGTACTTC. Protein product: CASRAGTNPYEQYF. V usage is TRBV28 and J usage is TRBJ2-7; 7 bases fit TRBD2. Germline V gene data show CDR1 as MDHEN and CDR2 as SYDVKM. Trimming removed 6 bases from V and 2 bases from J; junction bases left unmatched: 7. CDR3 length equals 14 residues.

On this clonotype itself: Since a much larger clone is just one base distant, this may be a read error. This chain joins TRBV3-1 and TRBJ1-4; D gene ambiguous. Looked up from germline, CDR1 is LGHDT and CDR2 is YNNKEL (reference sequence). This CDR3 contains 13 residues. The CDR3 here is CAGSAGPGEKLFF. The CDR3 DNA follows: TGTGCCGGCAGCGCTGGACCGGGGGAAAAACTGTTTTTT.

This clonotype was picked up many times. The V and J genes are TRBV28 and TRBJ2-3, with 9 bases aligning to TRBD2. CDR3 length: 16 amino acids. From germline, CDR1 is MDHEN and CDR2 SYDVKM. The V gene end was trimmed by 5 bases and the J gene end by 2 bases; junction bases not matched to a gene: 8. The CDR3: CASSPPASGVTDTQYF. The CDR3 region has the DNA TGTGCCAGCAGTCCCCCAGCTAGCGGGGTCACAGATACGCAGTATTTT.

This clonotype was seen repeatedly, ten times or more. J is TRBJ1-5 and V is TRBV20-1; D may be TRBD1 (5 bases). V was trimmed by 6 bases and J by 0 bases, leaving 15 bases between them. The CDR3 is 15 residues long. CDR1 and CDR2 (germline): DFQATT, SNEGSKA (reference sequence). The CDR3 here is CSARNRINSNQPQHF. CDR3 sequence (DNA): TGCAGTGCCCGAAACAGGATTAATAGCAATCAGCCCCAGCATTTT.

This clonotype was counted at least ten times. The CDR3 nucleotides read TGTGCCAGCAGCTTTCGACTAGCGGGGGATTACGAGCAGTACTTC. This sequence encodes CASSFRLAGDYEQYF. The chain is built from TRBV11-2 and TRBJ2-7, with TRBD2 identical over 12 bases. V was pared by 3 bases and J by 4 bases, with 4 bases of the junction left unmatched. Germline values: CDR1 SGHAT, CDR2 FQNNGV. This CDR3 comprises 15 residues.

The V and J genes are TRBV5-1 and TRBJ1-1; maybe TRBD1 (6 bases). The V end lost 0 bases, the J end lost 5 bases, and 17 bases lay between the germline ends. The germline V gene has CDR1 SGHRS and CDR2 YFSETQ. The CDR3 runs 16 residues. CDR3 in DNA: TGCGCCAGCAGCTTGGACGGACAGAACCCGGGTACTGAAGCTTTCTTT. Translation: CASSLDGQNPGTEAFF.

There are many counts of this clonotype. The chain employs TRBV28 and TRBJ2-2; 9 positions agree with TRBD2. Germline CDR1 is MDHEN and CDR2 is SYDVKM. The CDR3 covers 17 residues. V shed 5 bases, J shed 0 bases, and the junction held 7 bases outside the gene matches. CDR3 region: CASSLAGLATNTGELFF. As DNA, the CDR3 is TGTGCCAGCAGTCTTGCAGGACTAGCGACGAACACCGGGGAGCTGTTTTTT. Drawing the rest from reference TRBV28 and TRBJ2-2, the complete variable domain is DVKVTQSSRYLVKRTGEKVFLECVQDMDHENMFWYRQDPGLGLRLIYFSYDVKMKEKGDIPEGYSVSREKKERFSLILESASTNQTSMYLCASSLAGLATNTGELFFGEGSRLTVL.

This clonotype was counted many times. The chain is built from TRBV28 and TRBJ2-3, with 8 nucleotides matching TRBD2. V was pared by 2 bases and J by 1 base, with 5 bases of the junction left unmatched. CDR1 and CDR2 from the germline V gene are MDHEN and SYDVKM. The CDR3 length is 16 residues. CDR3 region: CASSLLLAVGTDTQYF. The CDR3 coding sequence is TGTGCCAGCAGTTTACTACTAGCGGTGGGCACAGATACGCAGTATTTT. The full variable domain, in which reference TRBV28 and TRBJ2-3 provide the parts outside the CDR3, is DVKVTQSSRYLVKRTGEKVFLECVQDMDHENMFWYRQDPGLGLRLIYFSYDVKMKEKGDIPEGYSVSREKKERFSLILESASTNQTSMYLCASSLLLAVGTDTQYFGPGTRLTVL.

This clonotype has at least ten counts. This chain links TRBV12-3 or TRBV12-4 with TRBJ2-1, with D perhaps being TRBD1 or TRBD2 (5 bases each). V shed 2 bases and J shed 5 bases, with 13 bases lying between them. This CDR3 region has 15 residues. CDR3 in amino acids: CASSLYGTRNNEQFF. CDR3 coding DNA: TGTGCCAGCAGTTTATACGGGACGAGGAACAATGAGCAGTTCTTC.

The chain couples TRBV4-1 to TRBJ2-7; D unclear. There are 17 residues in the CDR3. In germline, CDR1 is MGHRA, CDR2 YSYEKL. Deletions cut 0 bases from V and 2 bases from J, with 17 bases between. The CDR3 bases are TGCGCCAGCAGCCAAGAGTCATCGTCACATCCCGCCTACGAGCAGTACTTC. This codes for CASSQESSSHPAYEQYF.